This T cell receptor beta chain was captured by sequencing in a study of PD-1 blockade in classical Hodgkin lymphoma. Study results and caveats: A reduction in baseline TCR diversity was reportedly seen in newly diagnosed patients relative to healthy donors. Newly diagnosed patients and complete responders had comparable diversity at baseline. Underlying causes for the observed repertoire differences were not defined, possibly disease activity or prior therapy.

Only in-frame clones appear in the TCRdb table, and some are missing; sequencing was by immunoSEQ multiplex PCR. This table has roughly 19,000 clones, 75% to 90% appearing once. The V gene lost 4 bases and the J gene lost 1 base, with 11 bases spanning the gap. Germline V gene lookup returns CDR1 SGHRS and CDR2 YFSETQ. This CDR3 has 15 residues. As regards this clone: The target antigen is unknown.

Every patient was affected by relapse after autologous stem cell transplantation, while exposure to brentuximab vedotin was not uniform. Classification of best responses gave complete response, partial response or progressive disease. The origin of this receptor is a human donor with classical Hodgkin lymphoma. The rearrangement links TRBV5-1 to TRBJ2-2; possibly TRBD1 for D (6 bases). This material consisted of peripheral blood mononuclear cells (PBMCs), taken at baseline. The CDR3 protein is CASSAQDRNTGELFF. CDR3 DNA: TGCGCCAGCAGCGCCCAGGACAGGAACACCGGGGAGCTGTTTTTT. The full variable domain, its missing parts supplied by reference TRBV5-1 and TRBJ2-2, is KAGVTQTPRYLIKTRGQQVTLSCSPISGHRSVSWYQQTPGQGLQFLFEYFSETQRNKGNFPGRFSGRQFSNSRSEMNVSTLELGDSALYLCASSAQDRNTGELFFGEGSRLTVL.